The present TCR beta chain was sequenced within a study of beta chain features in type 1 diabetes. Study-wide results and caveats: In every one of the four CD4+ subsets, TCRB CDR3s were moderately but significantly shorter in Type 1 diabetes patients.

V was cut by 0 bases and J by 1 base, with 10 bases left in between. CDR3 length equals 15 residues. CDR1 is SGHRS and CDR2 is YFSETQ in the germline V gene. As for this clone: Antigen: not known.

TCRB transcripts that were expressed got sequenced, as all of the isolated RNA had been reverse transcribed. Sequenced by immunoSEQ multiplex PCR; TCRdb stores in-frame clones only, minus some. The sample holds more than 55,000 clones, around 50% seen once. V is TRBV5-1 and J is TRBJ1-1; no clear D. This clonotype was sampled from a woman aged 35 to 49 with type 1 diabetes. The specimen was Tregs from blood. CDR3 amino acids: CASSLDPGGNTEAFF. The CDR3, as DNA: TGCGCCAGCAGCTTGGACCCGGGAGGGAACACTGAAGCTTTCTTT.